These 29 T cell receptor beta chains share one sample of origin, sequenced in a study of CD8+ T cells in alopecia areata. Following RNA extraction, reverse transcription yielded cDNA that acted as the sequencing template. The method was immunoSEQ multiplex PCR; TCRdb's version includes in-frame clones alone and lacks a portion of them. The sample gives some 180,000 clones, around 63% of which show up once; about 1.7% is in the top ten. Sequencing used CD4+ T cells sorted from blood, obtained at week 0. The receptors derive from a human donor with alopecia areata.

This chain joins TRBV30 and TRBJ2-1; D is unclear. The germline gives CDR1 GTSNPN, CDR2 SVGIG (reference sequence). The CDR3 is 12 residues long. With 0 bases removed from V and 10 bases from J, the gap between germline ends came to 10 bases. The CDR3 DNA sequence: TGTGCCTGGAGTGTACTGGGTGGGGAGCAGTTCTTC. Amino acid sequence: CAWSVLGGEQFF.

The rearrangement links TRBV30 to TRBJ1-2; D is undetermined. The germline V and J ends were trimmed by 0 bases and 3 bases, with 8 bases remaining between them. The CDR3 is 13 residues long. CDR1 is GTSNPN, CDR2 SVGIG, per germline (reference sequence). CDR3 protein: CAWSVTVDYGYTF. The CDR3 coding sequence is TGTGCCTGGAGTGTAACGGTGGACTATGGCTACACCTTC.

The chain combines TRBV30 with TRBJ1-1, with TRBD1 matching 10 bases. CDR1 is GTSNPN and CDR2 is SVGIG in the germline V gene (reference sequence). There are 13 residues in the CDR3. V lost 4 bases and J lost 4; bases outside the gene matches: 3. CDR3: CAWKGQGGTEAFF. CDR3 nucleotides: TGTGCCTGGAAAGGACAGGGGGGCACTGAAGCTTTCTTT.

The chain uses TRBV4-3 and TRBJ2-7; unclear D gene. This CDR3 has 14 residues. V was trimmed by 2 bases and J by 3 bases, leaving 11 bases between them. Germline V gene data show CDR1 as LGHNA and CDR2 as YSLEER. The CDR3 sequence: CASSQYHGDYEQYF. In DNA form, the CDR3 reads TGCGCCAGCAGCCAATATCACGGCGACTACGAGCAGTACTTC.

The CDR3 DNA reads TGCAGCGTTGTCCCGGGACTGGGATCCTACGAGCAGTACTTC. The encoded protein is CSVVPGLGSYEQYF. The chain uses TRBV29-1 and TRBJ2-7; D might be TRBD2 (6 bases). The germline V gene has CDR1 SQVTM and CDR2 ANQGSEA. V gave up 4 bases and J gave up 1 base, with 14 bases separating them. This CDR3 has 14 residues.

In the case of this clone: Other DNA sequences within the sample encode an identical CDR3. The chain carries TRBV6-5 and TRBJ2-3; 11 bases line up with TRBD2. Germline V lookup: CDR1 MNHEY, CDR2 SVGAGI. V dropped 2 bases and J dropped 3; count of bases not matched to a gene: 1. The CDR3 is 15 residues long. The CDR3 here is CASSYLAGGTDTQYF. In nucleotides, the CDR3 is TGTGCCAGCAGTTACCTAGCGGGGGGAACAGATACGCAGTATTTT.

This clone was found a few times. The chain employs TRBV6-6 and TRBJ1-5, with TRBD1 identical over 7 bases. Germline values: CDR1 MNHNY, CDR2 SVGAGI (reference sequence). The CDR3 is 15 residues long. V trimming: 6 bases; J trimming: 1 base; junction bases outside the gene matches: 6. This chain's CDR3 is CASSPLGQSNQPQHF. Here the CDR3 DNA reads TGTGCCAGCAGCCCCCTGGGACAGAGCAATCAGCCCCAGCATTTT.

The V and J genes are TRBV29-1 and TRBJ1-4; TRBD1 matches 11 bases. The CDR3 length is 14 residues. V trimming: 6 bases; J trimming: 6 bases; junction bases outside the gene matches: 6. Looked up from germline, CDR1 is SQVTM and CDR2 is ANQGSEA. The CDR3 DNA follows: TGCAGCGTCACACCGGGACAGGGGGATGAAAAACTGTTTTTT. It encodes CSVTPGQGDEKLFF.

The chain has TRBV29-1 and TRBJ2-5; the D gene could be TRBD1 or TRBD2 (5 bases each). The CDR3 runs to 11 residues. CDR1 and CDR2 (germline): SQVTM, ANQGSEA. Trimming took 8 bases from V and 3 from J, leaving 10 bases between them. DNA for the CDR3: TGCAGCCTCGGGACGGAAGAGACCCAGTACTTC. Its protein is CSLGTEETQYF.

The J gene is TRBJ2-3, the V gene TRBV7-6; TRBD1 matches 7 bases. The CDR3 covers 14 residues. Losses at the gene ends were 4 bases for V and 1 base for J; bases not matched to a gene: 2. The V gene's germline CDR1 is SGHVS and CDR2 FNYEAQ. The CDR3 nucleotides are TGTGCCAGCAGCTCCGGACAGGGCACAGATACGCAGTATTTT. Residues: CASSSGQGTDTQYF.

CDR3 DNA sequence: TGTGCCAGCAGTTACATGGGCGCAGTCAATCAGCCCCAGCATTTT. It is translated as CASSYMGAVNQPQHF. The chain joins TRBV6-6 to TRBJ1-5; D is unresolved. This CDR3 contains 15 residues. Trimming pared 2 bases from V and 3 bases from J, leaving 11 bases between. CDR1 and CDR2 (germline): MNHNY, SVGAGI (reference sequence).

The chain has TRBV29-1 and TRBJ1-2; D unresolved. The CDR3 is 11 amino acids. The V gene's germline CDR1 is SQVTM and CDR2 ANQGSEA. Deletions cut 5 bases from V and 8 bases from J, with 12 bases between. The CDR3 reads CSVSSAGGYTF. The CDR3 bases are TGCAGCGTTTCTTCAGCGGGGGGCTACACCTTC.

The V and J genes are TRBV30 and TRBJ2-3; TRBD2 matches at 7 bases. Germline CDR1 reads GTSNPN; CDR2 reads SVGIG (reference sequence). Trimming at V came to 1 base and at J to 3 bases, leaving 1 base not matched to a gene. This CDR3 has 13 amino acids. The CDR3 region has the DNA TGTGCCTGGAGTGGCGGGGGAACAGATACGCAGTATTTT. It translates to CAWSGGGTDTQYF. Full variable domain (outside the CDR3, taken from reference TRBV30 and TRBJ2-3): SQTIHQWPATLVQPVGSPLSLECTVEGTSNPNLYWYRQAAGRGLQLLFYSVGIGQISSEVPQNLSASRPQDRQFILSSKKLLLSDSGFYLCAWSGGGTDTQYFGPGTRLTVL.

This chain links TRBV27 with TRBJ2-7, with a tentative D call TRBD1 (5 bases). The germline V gene has CDR1 MNHEY and CDR2 SMNVEV (reference sequence). This CDR3 has 13 residues. The ends were cut back, 8 bases at V and 2 bases at J, with 13 bases in the middle. The DNA of the CDR3 is TGTGCCAGCGGGCTCCAGGGAACCTACGAGCAGTACTTC. Translated, it gives CASGLQGTYEQYF.

The chain recombines TRBV7-2 with TRBJ1-2, with 7 bases fitting TRBD1. Germline values: CDR1 SGHTA, CDR2 FQGNSA. V lost 5 bases and J lost 8; bases outside the gene matches: 23. CDR3 size: 18 residues. CDR3 DNA: TGTGCCAGCAGCACTAGCCGGGGCCCCAACAGGGGTGGTCGGGGCTACACCTTC. It is translated as CASSTSRGPNRGGRGYTF.

This chain links TRBV9 with TRBJ1-2; the D gene is possibly TRBD1 (6 bases). The V end lost 4 bases, the J end lost 8 bases, and 15 bases lay between the germline ends. Germline V lookup: CDR1 SGDLS, CDR2 YYNGEE. The CDR3 extends over 13 amino acids. The DNA for the CDR3 is TGTGCCAGCAGCCTACAGGGCGGATGGGGCTACACCTTC. Protein product: CASSLQGGWGYTF.

This clone showed up just once. V is TRBV6-5 and J is TRBJ1-1; 9 bases map to TRBD1. This CDR3 has 16 amino acids. With 4 bases clipped from V and 7 bases from J, the junction kept 13 bases outside the gene matches. Per germline, CDR1 MNHEY and CDR2 SVGAGI. The CDR3 region has the DNA TGTGCCAGCAGTTCGCCCTTGACAGGGGGGATAGTTGAAGCTTTCTTT. It codes for CASSSPLTGGIVEAFF.

V and J are TRBV14 and TRBJ2-7, with D unresolved. The V end was cut by 0 bases, the J end by 5 bases, with 8 bases between. CDR3 size: 13 residues. CDR1 is SGHDN and CDR2 is FVKESK in the germline V gene. For the CDR3, the DNA is TGTGCCAGCAGCCAAGATGTTTACGACGAGCAGTACTTC. Translated: CASSQDVYDEQYF.

The V gene is TRBV7-8, the J gene TRBJ1-1; TRBD1 might be the D (5 bases). V was trimmed by 2 bases and J by 7 bases, leaving 14 bases between them. The CDR3 runs 14 residues. CDR1 and CDR2 from the germline V gene are SGHVS and FQNEAQ. The CDR3 loop is CASSLRDGYDEAFF. CDR3 coding DNA: TGTGCCAGCAGCTTACGGGACGGGTACGATGAAGCTTTCTTT.

The CDR3 loop reads CALRDQRSTDTQYF. The CDR3 nucleotides are TGTGCCTTACGGGACCAACGTAGCACAGATACGCAGTATTTT. The chain is built from TRBV30 and TRBJ2-3; D tentatively fits TRBD1 or TRBD2 (5 bases each). V was cut by 7 bases and J by 0 bases, with 14 bases left in between. The germline V gene encodes CDR1 GTSNPN and CDR2 SVGIG (reference sequence). The CDR3 totals 14 residues.

The J gene is TRBJ2-5, the V gene TRBV7-2, with TRBD2 identical over 10 bases. The germline V gene has CDR1 SGHTA and CDR2 FQGNSA. The CDR3 is made up of 14 amino acids. V dropped 2 bases and J dropped 7; count of bases not matched to a gene: 4. The CDR3 nucleotides read TGTGCCAGCAGCTTATCCCAGCGGGAGGGGACCCAGTACTTC. Amino acids: CASSLSQREGTQYF.

The CDR3 loop reads CASSLRGLGYTF. The CDR3 bases are TGTGCCAGTAGCCTCAGGGGGCTCGGCTACACCTTC. V gene TRBV19 combines with J gene TRBJ1-2, with TRBD1 matching 8 bases. The CDR3 is 12 residues long. With 6 bases clipped from V and 8 bases from J, the junction kept 5 bases outside the gene matches. Germline V gene data show CDR1 as LNHDA and CDR2 as SQIVND (reference sequence). The complete variable domain, with remaining parts taken from reference TRBV19 and TRBJ1-2, reads DGGITQSPKYLFRKEGQNVTLSCEQNLNHDAMYWYRQDPGQGLRLIYYSQIVNDFQKGDIAEGYSVSREKKESFPLTVTSAQKNPTAFYLCASSLRGLGYTFGSGTRLTVV.

The J gene is TRBJ2-3, the V gene TRBV9; 10 bases are a match to TRBD1. The V gene's germline CDR1 is SGDLS and CDR2 YYNGEE. Trimming at V came to 3 bases and at J to 1 base, leaving 11 bases not matched to a gene. This CDR3 is 18 amino acids long. CDR3 DNA: TGTGCCAGCAGCGGGGACAGGGGATGGTTCCGAGGCACAGATACGCAGTATTTT. Residues: CASSGDRGWFRGTDTQYF.

This clone was recorded a few times. V gene TRBV18 combines with J gene TRBJ2-1; 11 bases are a match to TRBD2. Germline-derived CDR1 and CDR2 are KGHSH and LQKENI. The CDR3 covers 15 residues. V was clipped by 4 bases and J by 3 bases; unmatched bases: 2. Here the CDR3 reads CASSQTSGNYNEQFF. In nucleotides, the CDR3 is TGTGCCAGCTCACAGACTAGCGGGAACTACAATGAGCAGTTCTTC.

This chain connects TRBV7-6 to TRBJ2-5; 8 bases fit TRBD2. The trim removed 5 bases at V and 5 bases at J, leaving 19 bases unmatched. Germline V gene sequence: CDR1 SGHVS, CDR2 FNYEAQ. The CDR3 has 18 residues. The CDR3: CASSQALRGALTRETQYF. CDR3 nucleotide sequence: TGTGCCAGCAGCCAAGCCCTGCGGGGGGCCCTTACACGGGAGACCCAGTACTTC.

The rearrangement uses TRBV29-1 and TRBJ2-3; no clear D. Germline V gene sequence: CDR1 SQVTM, CDR2 ANQGSEA. CDR3 length: 13 amino acids. V was cut by 4 bases and J by 2 bases, with 10 bases left in between. Written as DNA, the CDR3 is TGCAGCGTTGTGGGTCGCGTCACAGATACGCAGTATTTT. Protein: CSVVGRVTDTQYF.

V gene TRBV6-4 combines with J gene TRBJ1-5, with D tentatively TRBD1 (5 bases). The V end was cut by 8 bases, the J end by 6 bases, with 17 bases between. The CDR3 sequence is 14 residues long. Germline loops: CDR1 MRHNA, CDR2 SNTAGT. The DNA for the CDR3 is TGTGCCAGCTCCCCGCAGGGAGGCACTCAGCCCCAGCATTTT. Translating it yields CASSPQGGTQPQHF.

This chain joins TRBV29-1 and TRBJ1-2; possibly TRBD1 for D (5 bases). Trimming removed 4 bases from V and 5 bases from J, with 17 bases in between. CDR1 is SQVTM and CDR2 is ANQGSEA in the germline V gene. This CDR3 is 14 amino acids long. This chain's CDR3 is CSVGSPTGGYGYTF. The DNA for the CDR3 is TGCAGCGTTGGGAGTCCAACGGGGGGGTATGGCTACACCTTC.

The chain recombines TRBV6-5 with TRBJ2-3; no firm D call. The CDR3 spans 13 residues. Germline V gene sequence: CDR1 MNHEY, CDR2 SVGAGI. Deletions cut 7 bases from V and 1 base from J, with 9 bases between. The CDR3 protein is CASTMLGTDTQYF. The CDR3 DNA is TGTGCCAGCACCATGTTGGGCACAGATACGCAGTATTTT.